The rows below give T cell receptor beta chains drawn from one sample of a study of blood T cell repertoires in COVID-19. Sequencing used immunoSEQ multiplex PCR; TCRdb keeps in-frame clones, though not all of them. The table includes about 130,000 clones, about 85% detected once. The specimen sequenced was peripheral blood. The receptor source for this set is a man of 80 years or more with active or convalescent COVID-19. Each CDR3 is given with its conserved first and last residue. The D gene is left open where the match is weak.

D,V,J,CDR3,DNA
TRBD1,TRBV7-2,TRBJ1-2,CASNLPGQGGYTF,TGTGCCAGCAACTTACCGGGACAGGGAGGCTACACCTTC
TRBD2,TRBV9,TRBJ2-3,CASSVTSGRSDTQYF,TGTGCCAGCAGCGTCACGAGCGGGAGGTCAGATACGCAGTATTTT
TRBD2,TRBV7-3,TRBJ2-1,CASSLAGANNEQFF,TGTGCCAGCAGCTTAGCGGGAGCGAACAATGAGCAGTTCTTC
TRBD1,TRBV18,TRBJ2-3,CASSTGTGNADTQYF,TGTGCCAGCTCAACCGGGACAGGGAACGCAGATACGCAGTATTTT
NA,TRBV10-3,TRBJ2-1,CAINPSVGDGSYNEQFF,TGTGCCATCAACCCTTCGGTCGGAGATGGCTCCTACAATGAGCAGTTCTTC
NA,TRBV7-3,TRBJ2-1,CASSPRSSYNEQFF,TGTGCCAGCAGCCCTCGGAGCTCCTACAATGAGCAGTTCTTC
TRBD1,TRBV10-3,TRBJ1-2,CAIRADRASYGYTF,TGTGCCATCAGAGCGGACAGGGCCAGCTATGGCTACACCTTC
TRBD1,TRBV5-4,TRBJ2-3,CASSFGTGVRDTQYF,TGTGCCAGCAGCTTTGGGACAGGGGTGAGAGATACGCAGTATTTT
NA,TRBV12-3/TRBV12-4,TRBJ1-1,CASSLQGNTEAFF,TGTGCCAGCAGTCTACAGGGGAACACTGAAGCTTTCTTT
NA,TRBV21-1,TRBJ1-2,CASQGIYGYTF,TGTGCCAGTCAGGGGATCTATGGCTACACCTTC
TRBD1,TRBV6-5,TRBJ1-1,CASSHRGNTEAFF,TGTGCCAGCAGTCACAGGGGAAACACTGAAGCTTTCTTT
TRBD2,TRBV3-1/TRBV3-2,TRBJ2-5,CASSQRGGQETQYF,TGTGCCAGCAGCCAGCGGGGGGGACAAGAGACCCAGTACTTC
TRBD1,TRBV6-6,TRBJ2-7,CASRTAQGAGEQYF,TGTGCCAGCAGAACGGCACAGGGGGCGGGGGAGCAGTACTTC
TRBD2,TRBV15,TRBJ2-1,CATSRAGSGLAGRNEQFF,TGTGCCACCAGCAGAGCAGGAAGTGGGCTAGCGGGGAGAAATGAGCAGTTCTTC